This T cell receptor beta chain was identified during a study of control samples from healthy donors and cancer patients. There are a few counts of this clone. Method: immunoSEQ multiplex PCR; TCRdb's copy keeps in-frame clones and lacks some. The table records 85,000 to 95,000 clones, around 82% of them present only once. This TCR was recovered from a woman aged 60-75 years in good health. The specimen sequenced was blood.

As DNA, the CDR3 is TGCGCCAGCAGCCAATCAGGGACGGCCACAGATACGCAGTATTTT. Translating gives CASSQSGTATDTQYF. V and J are TRBV4-3 and TRBJ2-3; the D call may be TRBD1 or TRBD2 (5 bases each). The CDR3 has 15 residues. The ends were cut back, 2 bases at V and 2 bases at J, with 11 bases in the middle. CDR1 is LGHNA and CDR2 is YSLEER in the germline V gene.